The 7 T cell receptor beta chains in this list originate from one sample, sequenced in a study of Tregs in tolerant kidney transplant recipients. Data came from immunoSEQ multiplex PCR; TCRdb stores just in-frame clones and leaves some out. The table has about 56,000 clones, 65% to 85% seen once. The sequencing sample was made of CD4+ T cells from blood. The receptors shown here come from a human donor in good health.

J is TRBJ2-4 and V is TRBV6-1; D is ambiguous. CDR1 and CDR2 from the germline V gene are MNHNS and SASEGT. Trimming removed 5 bases at V and 4 bases at J, with 9 bases between. The CDR3 has 13 residues. In DNA form, the CDR3 reads TGTGCCAGCAGTTTGGACGGAAAAAACATTCAGTACTTC. Translated, it gives CASSLDGKNIQYF.

This clone was observed a few times. The chain combines TRBV7-2 with TRBJ1-1, with D unresolved. V lost 5 bases to trimming and J lost 3 bases, with 13 bases between them. The CDR3 extends over 14 amino acids. The germline V gene encodes CDR1 SGHTA and CDR2 FQGNSA. Here the CDR3 reads CASSAYVGDTEAFF. DNA of the CDR3: TGTGCCAGCAGCGCCTATGTCGGGGACACTGAAGCTTTCTTT.

This chain connects TRBV7-2 to TRBJ2-2, with TRBD2 identical over 8 bases. CDR1 is SGHTA, CDR2 FQGNSA, per germline. Trimming cost V 6 bases and J 5 bases; bases outside gene matches: 8. The CDR3 consists of 15 residues. The CDR3 spells CASSPNAGGTGELFF. The CDR3 DNA follows: TGTGCCAGCAGTCCAAATGCGGGGGGTACCGGGGAGCTGTTTTTT.

V is TRBV7-2 and J is TRBJ2-7, with D perhaps matching TRBD2 (7 bases). The CDR3 extends over 13 amino acids. Germline CDR1 reads SGHTA; CDR2 reads FQGNSA. Trimming pared 3 bases from V and 5 bases from J, leaving 11 bases between. The CDR3 reads CASSLRGQDEQYF. For the CDR3, the DNA is TGTGCCAGCAGCTTGCGGGGGCAGGACGAGCAGTACTTC.

CDR3: CASGRLAEQYF. CDR3 nucleotides: TGTGCCTCCGGGAGACTAGCGGAACAGTATTTT. V usage is TRBV30 and J usage is TRBJ2-3, with 9 positions matching TRBD2. In germline, CDR1 is GTSNPN, CDR2 SVGIG (reference sequence). CDR3 length: 11 amino acids. The J segment lost 12 bases and the V segment lost 7 bases, leaving 8 bases of the junction unmatched.

CDR3 DNA: TGTGCCAGCAGCTTAGAAGTAGGGAGCGGCTATTACGAGCAGTACTTC. It specifies CASSLEVGSGYYEQYF. The chain carries TRBV11-3 and TRBJ2-7; D perhaps matches TRBD2 (5 bases). Trimming shortened V by 0 bases and J by 4 bases, and 16 bases separated the two germline ends. This CDR3 contains 16 residues. The germline V gene has CDR1 SGHNT and CDR2 YENEEA.

The V gene is TRBV29-1, the J gene TRBJ1-3; D call uncertain. Germline assignment: CDR1 SQVTM and CDR2 ANQGSEA. The CDR3 is 11 amino acids. Trimming left V 2 bases short and J 4 bases short, with 3 bases between. The CDR3 is CSVEYGNTIYF. CDR3 sequence (DNA): TGCAGCGTTGAATACGGAAACACCATATATTTT.